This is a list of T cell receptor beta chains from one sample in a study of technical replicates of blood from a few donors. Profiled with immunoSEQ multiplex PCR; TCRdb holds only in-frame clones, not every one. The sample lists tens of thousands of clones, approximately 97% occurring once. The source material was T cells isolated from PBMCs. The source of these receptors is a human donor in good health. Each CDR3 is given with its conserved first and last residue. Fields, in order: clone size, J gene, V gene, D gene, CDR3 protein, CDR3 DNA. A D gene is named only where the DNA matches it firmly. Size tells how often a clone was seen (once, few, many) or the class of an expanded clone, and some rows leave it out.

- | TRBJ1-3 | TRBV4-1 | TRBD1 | CASSQDFSGTEKFSGNTIYF | TGCGCCAGCAGCCAAGATTTTTCCGGGACAGAAAAGTTCTCTGGAAACACCATATATTTT
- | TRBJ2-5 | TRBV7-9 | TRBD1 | CASSHPQRDRDVTQYF | TGTGCCAGCAGCCACCCCCAGCGGGACAGGGACGTGACCCAGTACTTC
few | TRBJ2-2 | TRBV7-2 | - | CASSLGVGSPGELFF | TGTGCCAGCAGCCTGGGTGTCGGGAGTCCCGGGGAGCTGTTTTTT
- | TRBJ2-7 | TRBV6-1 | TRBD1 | CASSRTGSYEQYF | TGTGCCAGCAGCAGGACAGGGTCCTACGAGCAGTACTTC
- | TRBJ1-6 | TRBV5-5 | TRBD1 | CASSRDSLLDSPLHF | TGTGCCAGCAGCCGGGACAGCCTTTTGGATTCACCCCTCCACTTT
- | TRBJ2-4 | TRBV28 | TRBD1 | CASSLSGTGLMGNIQYF | TGTGCCAGCAGTTTGTCCGGGACAGGGCTTATGGGGAACATTCAGTACTTC
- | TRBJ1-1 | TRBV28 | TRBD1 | CATGQATEAFF | TGTGCCACGGGACAGGCCACTGAAGCTTTCTTT
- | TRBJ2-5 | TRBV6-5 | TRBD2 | CASSSGTSGGETQYF | TGTGCCAGCAGTTCCGGGACTAGCGGCGGAGAGACCCAGTACTTC
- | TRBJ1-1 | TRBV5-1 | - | CASSLGQRGWRTEAFF | TGCGCCAGCAGCTTGGGCCAAAGGGGTTGGCGCACTGAAGCTTTCTTT
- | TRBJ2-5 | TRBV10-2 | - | CASSETLGGRAETQYF | TGCGCCAGCAGTGAAACCTTAGGTGGCAGGGCGGAGACCCAGTACTTC
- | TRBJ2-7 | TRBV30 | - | CAWRYSDLDYEQYF | TGTGCCTGGAGGTATTCTGACTTAGACTACGAGCAGTACTTC
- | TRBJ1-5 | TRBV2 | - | CASRGSWADQPQHF | TGTGCCAGCAGAGGTAGTTGGGCTGATCAGCCCCAGCATTTT
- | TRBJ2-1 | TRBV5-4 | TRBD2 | CASKTGGVNEQFF | TGTGCCAGCAAAACGGGGGGAGTGAATGAGCAGTTCTTC
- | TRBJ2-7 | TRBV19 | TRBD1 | CASSFRTGGGGYEQYF | TGTGCCAGTAGTTTCCGGACAGGCGGAGGAGGCTACGAGCAGTACTTC
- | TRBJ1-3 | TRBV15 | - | CATSREAPASSGNTIYF | TGTGCCACCAGCAGAGAAGCACCTGCGAGCTCTGGAAACACCATATATTTT
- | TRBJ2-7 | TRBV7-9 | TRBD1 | CASTLTGSDQYF | TGTGCCAGCACATTGACAGGGAGCGATCAGTACTTC
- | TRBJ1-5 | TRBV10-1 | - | CASSESAQPQHF | TGCGCCAGCAGTGAGTCGGCCCAGCCCCAGCATTTT
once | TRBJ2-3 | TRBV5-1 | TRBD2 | CASSRGGSGDTQYF | TGCGCCAGCAGCCGGGGGGGTAGTGGCGATACGCAGTATTTT
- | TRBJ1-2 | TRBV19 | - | CASSTRLGHSNYGYTF | TGTGCCAGTAGTACCCGTCTTGGACATTCTAACTATGGCTACACCTTC
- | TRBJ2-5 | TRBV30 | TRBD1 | CAWSDRGWNQYF | TGTGCCTGGTCTGACAGGGGGTGGAACCAGTACTTC
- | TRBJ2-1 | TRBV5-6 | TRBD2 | CASSRRTGGEFF | TGTGCCAGCAGCCGAAGGACGGGGGGGGAGTTCTTC
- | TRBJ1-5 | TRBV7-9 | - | CASSLTGGNQPQHF | TGTGCCAGCAGCTTAACCGGGGGAAATCAGCCCCAGCATTTT
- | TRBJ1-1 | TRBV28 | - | CASKFQPTFTVMNTEAFF | TGTGCCAGCAAGTTTCAACCCACCTTTACGGTCATGAACACTGAAGCTTTCTTT
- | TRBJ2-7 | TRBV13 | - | CASSLVGQVSYEQYF | TGTGCCAGCAGCTTAGTAGGCCAGGTGAGCTACGAGCAGTACTTC
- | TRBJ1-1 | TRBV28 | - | CASSGRGTEAFF | TGTGCCAGCAGTGGCAGGGGCACTGAAGCTTTCTTT
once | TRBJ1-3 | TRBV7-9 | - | CASSVTGTGNTIYF | TGTGCCAGCAGCGTAACAGGGACTGGAAACACCATATATTTT
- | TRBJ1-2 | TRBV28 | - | CASSSYRDTRDYGYTF | TGTGCCAGCAGTTCCTATCGGGACACCCGGGACTATGGCTACACCTTC
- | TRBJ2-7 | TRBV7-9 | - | CASSLRYEQYF | TGTGCCAGCAGCTTGCGGTACGAGCAGTACTTC
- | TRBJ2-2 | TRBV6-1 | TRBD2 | CASSELALAGEFPGELFF | TGTGCCAGCAGTGAACTGGCCCTAGCGGGAGAATTTCCCGGGGAGCTGTTTTTT
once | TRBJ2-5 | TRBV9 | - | CASSVGALVLQETQYF | TGTGCCAGCAGCGTAGGAGCTTTGGTGTTACAAGAGACCCAGTACTTC
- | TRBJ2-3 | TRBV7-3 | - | CASSLRTRGSTDTQYF | TGTGCCAGCAGCTTAAGGACGAGGGGGAGCACAGATACGCAGTATTTT
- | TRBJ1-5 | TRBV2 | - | CASRTENQPQHF | TGTGCCAGCAGGACAGAGAATCAGCCCCAGCATTTT
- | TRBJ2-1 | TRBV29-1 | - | CSGGPSEGLNDNEQFF | TGCAGCGGAGGACCCTCGGAGGGCCTTAACGACAATGAGCAGTTCTTC
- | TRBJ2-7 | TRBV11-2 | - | CASSLGGTSSYEQYF | TGTGCCAGCAGCTTGGGCGGGACGAGCTCCTACGAGCAGTACTTC
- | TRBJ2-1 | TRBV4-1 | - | CASSQDRDSYNEQFF | TGCGCCAGCAGCCAAGACAGGGACTCCTACAATGAGCAGTTCTTC
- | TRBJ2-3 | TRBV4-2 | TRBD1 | CASSQRTGLSTDTQYF | TGTGCCAGCAGCCAACGGACAGGGCTGAGCACAGATACGCAGTATTTT
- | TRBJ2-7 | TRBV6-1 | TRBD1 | CASSADRGPTYEQYF | TGTGCCAGCAGTGCAGACAGGGGACCAACCTACGAGCAGTACTTC
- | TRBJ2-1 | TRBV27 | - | CASSSPVLNEQFF | TGTGCCAGCAGTTCCCCGGTCCTCAATGAGCAGTTCTTC
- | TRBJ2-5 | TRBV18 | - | CASSPRDLETQYF | TGTGCCAGCTCACCAAGGGACTTAGAGACCCAGTACTTC
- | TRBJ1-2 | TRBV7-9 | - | CASSLGLYGYTF | TGTGCCAGCAGCTTAGGTTTATATGGCTACACCTTC
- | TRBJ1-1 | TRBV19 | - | CASSIGGGNTEAFF | TGTGCCAGTAGTATAGGGGGCGGGAACACTGAAGCTTTCTTT
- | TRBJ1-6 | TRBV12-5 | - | CASGLWGDSPLHF | TGTGCTAGTGGTTTATGGGGGGATTCACCCCTCCACTTT
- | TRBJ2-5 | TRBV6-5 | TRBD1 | CASSYEGADQETQYF | TGTGCCAGCAGTTACGAGGGGGCGGACCAAGAGACCCAGTACTTC
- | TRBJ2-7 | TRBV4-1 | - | CASSQDLGGASYEQYF | TGCGCCAGCAGCCAAGATCTAGGGGGTGCGTCCTACGAGCAGTACTTC
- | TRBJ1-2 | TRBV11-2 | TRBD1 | CASRQGRGQAIKHGYTF | TGTGCCAGCAGGCAAGGCAGGGGGCAGGCTATTAAACATGGCTACACCTTC
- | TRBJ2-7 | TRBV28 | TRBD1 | CASRDRLRYEQYF | TGTGCCAGCAGGGACAGGTTAAGATACGAGCAGTACTTC
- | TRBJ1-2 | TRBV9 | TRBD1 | CASSAHQGADGYTF | TGTGCCAGCAGCGCACACCAGGGGGCCGATGGCTACACCTTC
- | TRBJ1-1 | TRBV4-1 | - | CASSKQTDANTEAFF | TGCGCCAGCAGCAAACAGACAGATGCGAACACTGAAGCTTTCTTT
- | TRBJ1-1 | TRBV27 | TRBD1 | CASSARQGAAEAFF | TGTGCCAGCAGTGCAAGACAGGGGGCTGCTGAAGCTTTCTTT
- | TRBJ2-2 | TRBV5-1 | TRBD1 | CASSYRQGDYPNTGELFF | TGCGCCAGCAGCTACCGACAGGGGGATTACCCGAACACCGGGGAGCTGTTTTTT
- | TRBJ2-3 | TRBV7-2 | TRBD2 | CASSLGSGRIFRDTDTQYF | TGTGCCAGCAGCTTAGGTAGCGGGAGAATTTTCCGGGACACAGATACGCAGTATTTT
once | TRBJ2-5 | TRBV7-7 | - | CASSPQGFSETQYF | TGTGCTAGCAGCCCACAGGGTTTCTCAGAGACCCAGTACTTC